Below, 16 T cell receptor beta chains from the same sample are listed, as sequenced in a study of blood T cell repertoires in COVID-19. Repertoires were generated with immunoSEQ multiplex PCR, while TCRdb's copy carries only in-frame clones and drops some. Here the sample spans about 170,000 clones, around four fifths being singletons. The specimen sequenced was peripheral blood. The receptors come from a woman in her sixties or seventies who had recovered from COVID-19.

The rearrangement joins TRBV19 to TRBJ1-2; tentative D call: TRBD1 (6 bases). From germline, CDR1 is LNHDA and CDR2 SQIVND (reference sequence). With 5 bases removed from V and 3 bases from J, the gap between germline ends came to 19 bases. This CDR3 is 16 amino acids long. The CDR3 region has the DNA TGTGCCAGTAGTCCTTACAGGGACCCCTCGGACTATGGCTACACCTTC. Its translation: CASSPYRDPSDYGYTF.

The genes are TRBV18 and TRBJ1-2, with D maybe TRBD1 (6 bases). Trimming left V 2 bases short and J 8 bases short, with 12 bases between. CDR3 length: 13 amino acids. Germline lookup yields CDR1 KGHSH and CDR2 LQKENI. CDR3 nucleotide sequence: TGTGCCAGCTCACCAATCAGGGGCGAAGGCTACACCTTC. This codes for CASSPIRGEGYTF.

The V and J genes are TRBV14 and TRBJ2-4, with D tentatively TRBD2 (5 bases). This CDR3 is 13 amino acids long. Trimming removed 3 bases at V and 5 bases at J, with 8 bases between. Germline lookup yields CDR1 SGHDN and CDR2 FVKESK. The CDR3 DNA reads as TGTGCCAGCAGCCATTGGGGAGAAAACATTCAGTACTTC. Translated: CASSHWGENIQYF.

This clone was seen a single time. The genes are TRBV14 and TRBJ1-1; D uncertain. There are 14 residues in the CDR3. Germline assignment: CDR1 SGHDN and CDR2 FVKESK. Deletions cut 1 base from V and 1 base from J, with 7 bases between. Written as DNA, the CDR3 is TGTGCCAGCAGCCAAGTCCTCCGGAACACTGAAGCTTTCTTT. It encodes CASSQVLRNTEAFF.

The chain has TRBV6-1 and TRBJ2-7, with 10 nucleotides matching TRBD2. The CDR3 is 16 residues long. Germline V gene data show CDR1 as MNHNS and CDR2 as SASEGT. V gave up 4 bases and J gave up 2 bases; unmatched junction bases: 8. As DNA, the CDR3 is TGTGCCAGCAGTGGAAGTAGCGGGAGGTCCCCCTACGAGCAGTACTTC. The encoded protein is CASSGSSGRSPYEQYF.

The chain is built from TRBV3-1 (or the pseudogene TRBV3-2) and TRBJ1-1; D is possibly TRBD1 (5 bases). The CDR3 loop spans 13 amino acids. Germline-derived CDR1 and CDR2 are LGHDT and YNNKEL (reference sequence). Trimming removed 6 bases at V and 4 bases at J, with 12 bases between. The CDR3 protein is CASRVQQGTEAFF. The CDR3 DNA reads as TGTGCCAGCAGGGTTCAGCAGGGCACTGAAGCTTTCTTT.

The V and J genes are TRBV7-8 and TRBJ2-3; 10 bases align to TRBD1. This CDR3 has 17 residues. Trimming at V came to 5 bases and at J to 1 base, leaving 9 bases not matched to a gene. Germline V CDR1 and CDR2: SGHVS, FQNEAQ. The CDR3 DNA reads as TGTGCCAGCAGCCCCCGGACAGGGGGGGTCGGCACAGATACGCAGTATTTT. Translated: CASSPRTGGVGTDTQYF.

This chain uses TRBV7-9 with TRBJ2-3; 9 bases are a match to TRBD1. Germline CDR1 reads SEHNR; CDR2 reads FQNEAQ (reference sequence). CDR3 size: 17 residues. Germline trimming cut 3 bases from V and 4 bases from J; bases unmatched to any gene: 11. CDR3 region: CASSLATGGKLADTQYF. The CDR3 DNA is TGTGCCAGCAGCTTGGCGACAGGGGGAAAGTTGGCAGATACGCAGTATTTT.

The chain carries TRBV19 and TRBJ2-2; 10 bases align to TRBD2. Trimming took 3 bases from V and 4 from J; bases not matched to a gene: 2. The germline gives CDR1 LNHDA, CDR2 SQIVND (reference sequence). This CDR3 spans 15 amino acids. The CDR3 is CASSIQREGTGELFF. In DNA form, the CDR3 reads TGTGCCAGTAGTATTCAGCGGGAGGGCACCGGGGAGCTGTTTTTT.

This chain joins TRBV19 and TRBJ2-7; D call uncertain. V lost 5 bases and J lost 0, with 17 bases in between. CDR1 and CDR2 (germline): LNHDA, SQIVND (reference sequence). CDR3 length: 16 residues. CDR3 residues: CASSPTVRQSSYEQYF. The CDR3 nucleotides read TGTGCCAGTAGTCCCACGGTGCGTCAAAGCTCCTACGAGCAGTACTTC.

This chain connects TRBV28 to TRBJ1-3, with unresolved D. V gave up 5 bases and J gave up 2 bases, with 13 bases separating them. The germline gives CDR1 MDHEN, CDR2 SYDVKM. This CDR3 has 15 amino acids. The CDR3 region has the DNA TGTGCCAGCAGTCCCTCTTTGGCGGCTGGAAACACCATATATTTT. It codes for CASSPSLAAGNTIYF. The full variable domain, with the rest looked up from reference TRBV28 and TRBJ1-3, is DVKVTQSSRYLVKRTGEKVFLECVQDMDHENMFWYRQDPGLGLRLIYFSYDVKMKEKGDIPEGYSVSREKKERFSLILESASTNQTSMYLCASSPSLAAGNTIYFGEGSWLTVV.

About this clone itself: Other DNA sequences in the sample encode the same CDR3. Here the CDR3 reads CASSLVASGRETQYF. Written as DNA, the CDR3 is TGTGCCAGCAGCTTGGTGGCTAGCGGGAGGGAGACCCAGTACTTC. The chain carries TRBV5-6 and TRBJ2-5; TRBD2 matches 11 bases. V lost 0 bases, J lost 5 bases, and 3 bases stayed unmatched. This CDR3 spans 15 amino acids. Germline V gene sequence: CDR1 SGHDT, CDR2 YYEEEE. The complete variable domain, with remaining parts taken from reference TRBV5-6 and TRBJ2-5, reads DAGVTQSPTHLIKTRGQQVTLRCSPKSGHDTVSWYQQALGQGPQFIFQYYEEEERQRGNFPDRFSGHQFPNYSSELNVNALLLGDSALYLCASSLVASGRETQYFGPGTRLLVL.

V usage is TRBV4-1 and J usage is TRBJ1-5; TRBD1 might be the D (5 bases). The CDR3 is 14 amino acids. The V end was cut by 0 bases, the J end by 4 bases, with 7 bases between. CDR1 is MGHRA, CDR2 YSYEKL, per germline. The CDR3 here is CASSQEGTNQPQHF. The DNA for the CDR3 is TGCGCCAGCAGCCAAGAAGGGACTAATCAGCCCCAGCATTTT.

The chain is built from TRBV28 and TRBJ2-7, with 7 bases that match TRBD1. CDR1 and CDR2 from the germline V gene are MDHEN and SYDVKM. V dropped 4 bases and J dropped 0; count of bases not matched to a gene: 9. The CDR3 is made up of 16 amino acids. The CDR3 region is CASSSIRDRPSYEQYF. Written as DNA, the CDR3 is TGTGCCAGCAGTTCCATCCGGGACAGACCCTCCTACGAGCAGTACTTC.

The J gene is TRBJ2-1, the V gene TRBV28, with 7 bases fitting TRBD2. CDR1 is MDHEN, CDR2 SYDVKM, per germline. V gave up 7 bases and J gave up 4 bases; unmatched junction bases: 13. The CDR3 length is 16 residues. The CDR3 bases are TGTGCCAGCACCAGGCGGGGGAGGGACCCTTACAATGAGCAGTTCTTC. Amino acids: CASTRRGRDPYNEQFF.

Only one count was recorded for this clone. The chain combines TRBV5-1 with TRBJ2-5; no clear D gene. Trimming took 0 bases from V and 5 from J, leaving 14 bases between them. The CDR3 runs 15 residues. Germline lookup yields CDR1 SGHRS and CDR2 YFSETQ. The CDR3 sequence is CASSLAATTEETQYF. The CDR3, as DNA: TGCGCCAGCAGCTTGGCGGCGACGACGGAGGAGACCCAGTACTTC.